This TCR beta chain was sequenced in a study of T cells in Graves' hyperthyroidism and ophthalmopathy. Turning to the study itself: Peripheral blood was secured at the point of initial diagnosis, before any treatment. Study-level findings and limits: Within blood appeared most thyroid clonotypes that had expanded above 0.001.

V lost 6 bases to trimming and J lost 7 bases, with 12 bases between them. The CDR3 consists of 13 residues. Germline values: CDR1 SNHLY, CDR2 FYNNEI. Ten or more counts support this clonotype. Its antigen is not known. Amplification yielded TCR beta CDR3 regions, with RNA transcripts as the source. The HTBI primer set drove a first-round RT-PCR of the TCR CDR3. TCRdb re-called the multiplex PCR reads with MiXCR, one entry per CDR3 protein. This table holds 250,000 or so distinct CDR3 sequences, approximately 16% found once. Clinical symptoms, serum thyroxine and TRAb, thyroid ultrasound and orbital computed tomography together formed the diagnostic basis.

Material: blood. The receptor comes from a woman aged 45-59 years with Graves' hyperthyroidism that later progressed to Graves' ophthalmopathy. V is TRBV2 and J is TRBJ2-2; D perhaps matches TRBD1 (6 bases). The CDR3 nucleotides are TGTGCCAGCAGACCGGACAGTGGCGGGGAGCTGTTTTTT. Residues: CASRPDSGGELFF. Combining the CDR3 with reference TRBV2 and TRBJ2-2 gives the whole variable domain EPEVTQTPSHQVTQMGQEVILRCVPISNHLYFYWYRQILGQKVEFLVSFYNNEISEKSEIFDDQFSVERPDGSNFTLKIRSTKLEDSAMYFCASRPDSGGELFFGEGSRLTVL.